This entry features one TCR beta chain sequence. Clones were read by immunoSEQ multiplex PCR, and TCRdb kept only the in-frame ones, dropping some. The sample carries about 190,000 clones, 80% to 85% recorded once. This specimen comes from a study of blood T cell repertoires in COVID-19. Germline V CDR1 and CDR2: SGHAT, FQNNGV. The V segment lost 2 bases and the J segment 0 bases; nucleotides outside the gene matches: 2. This CDR3 comprises 15 residues. This TCR was recovered from a woman in her thirties with acute or convalescent COVID-19. Sequencing used peripheral blood. The rearrangement joins TRBV11-2 to TRBJ2-3; 7 bases align to TRBD2. The CDR3 reads CASSLSTSSTDTQYF. The CDR3 DNA reads TGTGCCAGCAGCTTATCGACTAGCAGCACAGATACGCAGTATTTT.